Listed here are 19 T cell receptor beta chains from one sample, sequenced in a study of T cell changes during pregnancy in multiple sclerosis. Sequencing used immunoSEQ multiplex PCR; TCRdb keeps in-frame clones, though not all of them. The table shows 45,000 or so clones, with just over 90% occurring only once. The material sequenced was PBMCs (not recorded whether the cells were cultured). These receptors all stem from a female donor with multiple sclerosis, enrolled in a pregnancy study.

V is TRBV23-1 and J is TRBJ2-3, with 10 bases aligning to TRBD2. TRBV23-1 is an ORF, and what it does is uncertain. V gave up 0 bases and J gave up 6 bases; unmatched junction bases: 21. The CDR3 sequence is 21 residues long. The CDR3 region has the DNA TGCGCCAGCAGTCAATCCGCCCCCGCCTTATCTAGCGGGAGCAGGAGGGATACGCAGTATTTT. Its translation: CASSQSAPALSSGSRRDTQYF.

The chain has TRBV7-9 and TRBJ2-7; no definite D call. CDR3 length equals 14 residues. Germline values: CDR1 SEHNR, CDR2 FQNEAQ (reference sequence). V was clipped by 1 base and J by 0 bases, with 7 bases between them. CDR3 nucleotides: TGTGCCAGCAGCTTAGAACGGAACTCCTACGAGCAGTACTTC. Translation gives CASSLERNSYEQYF.

The V call is TRBV12-2, the J call TRBJ2-4; the table's D call of TRBD1 was not tested on the DNA. TRBV12-2 is reported as a pseudogene. CDR3 length: 16 amino acids. The CDR3, as DNA: TGTGCAAGTCGCTTAATGACAGGGGTTTCAAAAAACATTCAGTACTTC. Translation: CASRLMTGVSKNIQYF.

The chain recombines TRBV6-5 with TRBJ1-1; no definite D call. V lost 4 bases and J 0 bases, leaving 12 bases between the germline ends. The CDR3 is 15 amino acids. Germline V gives CDR1 MNHEY, CDR2 SVGAGI. The CDR3 reads CASSLYSYLNTEAFF. CDR3 in DNA: TGTGCCAGCAGTTTGTACAGTTACTTGAACACTGAAGCTTTCTTT.

The chain is built from TRBV5-4 and TRBJ2-7; 10 bases are a match to TRBD2. CDR1 is SGHNT and CDR2 is YYREEE in the germline V gene (reference sequence). The junction had 15 bases not matched to a gene; V was cut back by 0 bases and J by 0 bases. The CDR3 runs to 20 residues. DNA of the CDR3: TGTGCCAGCAGCTTGGGCTTGGGTGGACTAGCGGTTACGAGCTCCTACGAGCAGTACTTC. Its protein product is CASSLGLGGLAVTSSYEQYF.

This clone has a handful of counts. The chain is built from TRBV5-1 and TRBJ1-2; D gene uncertain. This CDR3 is built from 13 residues. Deletions cut 0 bases from V and 3 bases from J, with 6 bases between. Germline CDR1 SGHRS, CDR2 YFSETQ. In DNA form, the CDR3 reads TGCGCCAGCAGCTTGGCCGGGGACTATGGCTACACCTTC. It translates to CASSLAGDYGYTF. Full variable domain (outside the CDR3, taken from reference TRBV5-1 and TRBJ1-2): KAGVTQTPRYLIKTRGQQVTLSCSPISGHRSVSWYQQTPGQGLQFLFEYFSETQRNKGNFPGRFSGRQFSNSRSEMNVSTLELGDSALYLCASSLAGDYGYTFGSGTRLTVV.

Only a few counts were recorded for this clone. This chain connects TRBV5-1 to TRBJ1-1; D is undetermined. Trimming left V 1 base short and J 2 bases short, with 12 bases between. CDR1 and CDR2 from the germline V gene are SGHRS and YFSETQ. This CDR3 is 15 amino acids long. The CDR3 DNA reads as TGCGCCAGCAGCTTGTTCATGTTGAGCAACACTGAAGCTTTCTTT. This translates into CASSLFMLSNTEAFF.

This sequence joins TRBV11-3 and TRBJ2-7; a possible D gene is TRBD1 (6 bases). Between the trimmed V and J ends, which lost 2 bases and 1 base, there was a span of 9 bases. CDR1 is SGHNT and CDR2 is YENEEA in the germline V gene. The CDR3 contains 14 residues. The CDR3 DNA reads as TGTGCCAGCAGCTTACCCGGACAGTCCTACGAGCAGTACTTC. Protein: CASSLPGQSYEQYF. Using reference TRBV11-3 and TRBJ2-7 for the parts outside the CDR3, the full variable domain is EAGVVQSPRYKIIEKKQPVAFWCNPISGHNTLYWYLQNLGQGPELLIRYENEEAVDDSQLPKDRFSAERLKGVDSTLKIQPAELGDSAVYLCASSLPGQSYEQYFGPGTRLTVT.

This chain connects TRBV7-8 to TRBJ1-3, with no clear D. The CDR3 consists of 13 residues. Germline V gene lookup returns CDR1 SGHVS and CDR2 FQNEAQ. The V end lost 1 base, the J end lost 4 bases, and 5 bases lay between the germline ends. CDR3 sequence (DNA): TGTGCCAGCAGCTTAGGGCTGGGAAACACCATATATTTT. It yields the protein CASSLGLGNTIYF.

The V call is TRBV27, the J call TRBJ2-6; 9 bases are a match to TRBD1. This CDR3 is 17 amino acids long. The trim removed 5 bases at V and 1 base at J, leaving 6 bases unmatched. The V gene's germline CDR1 is MNHEY and CDR2 SMNVEV (reference sequence). The CDR3 loop is CASSPGTGPSGANVLTF. The CDR3 bases are TGTGCCAGCAGTCCCGGGACAGGGCCTTCTGGGGCCAACGTCCTGACTTTC.

CDR3 coding DNA: TGTGCCAGTAGTCCACAACTATCCTACGAGCAGTACTTC. As protein: CASSPQLSYEQYF. The chain has TRBV19 and TRBJ2-7; unclear D gene. This CDR3 has 13 residues. CDR1 and CDR2 (germline): LNHDA, SQIVND (reference sequence). Trimming left V 5 bases short and J 1 base short, with 9 bases between.

V and J are TRBV28 and TRBJ2-3; 10 nucleotides align to TRBD2. The length of the CDR3 is 17 residues. The V gene end was trimmed by 3 bases and the J gene end by 2 bases; junction bases not matched to a gene: 8. Germline assignment: CDR1 MDHEN and CDR2 SYDVKM. CDR3 sequence: CASSFPGLAENTDTQYF. DNA for the CDR3: TGTGCCAGCAGTTTCCCCGGACTAGCGGAAAACACAGATACGCAGTATTTT.

The V call is TRBV19, the J call TRBJ2-3; 12 nucleotides agree with TRBD2. Germline trimming cut 1 base from V and 0 bases from J; bases unmatched to any gene: 2. The CDR3 sequence is 17 residues long. Germline-derived CDR1 and CDR2 are LNHDA and SQIVND (reference sequence). This chain's CDR3 is CASSIAGTSGSTDTQYF. DNA of the CDR3: TGTGCCAGTAGTATAGCCGGGACTAGCGGGAGCACAGATACGCAGTATTTT.

This clone showed up just a few times. The chain links TRBV18 to TRBJ2-5; unclear D gene. This CDR3 is built from 12 residues. The germline CDR1 and CDR2 sequences are KGHSH and LQKENI. Deletions cut 4 bases from V and 2 bases from J, with 5 bases between. The CDR3 spells CASSQGQETQYF. CDR3 sequence (DNA): TGTGCCAGCTCACAGGGACAAGAGACCCAGTACTTC.

This clone was counted only a few times. This chain joins TRBV6-4 and TRBJ2-7; D may correspond to TRBD1 or TRBD2 (5 bases each). Germline values: CDR1 MRHNA, CDR2 SNTAGT. The V and J ends lost 0 bases and 5 bases respectively, with 14 bases between them. This CDR3 is 15 amino acids long. The CDR3 DNA is TGTGCCAGCAGTGACTCTAATAAGGGACCAGACGAGCAGTACTTC. The encoded protein is CASSDSNKGPDEQYF.

In DNA form, the CDR3 reads TGTGCCAGCAGTTTTTCCGAGGGGGCAAGGGGTGGCTACACCTTC. Its protein product is CASSFSEGARGGYTF. This chain links TRBV28 with TRBJ1-2; 7 bases map to TRBD1. V lost 3 bases, J lost 7 bases, and 11 bases stayed unmatched. The V gene's germline CDR1 is MDHEN and CDR2 SYDVKM. The CDR3 spans 15 residues.

The rearrangement links TRBV28 to TRBJ2-2; possibly TRBD2 for D (5 bases). Trimming pared 8 bases from V and 8 bases from J, leaving 21 bases between. This CDR3 has 15 amino acids. Germline V gene lookup returns CDR1 MDHEN and CDR2 SYDVKM. The chain's CDR3 is CASANSERVAGELFF. CDR3 bases: TGTGCCAGCGCAAATAGCGAGAGGGTTGCTGGGGAGCTGTTTTTT.

The chain links TRBV7-8 to TRBJ2-1; D perhaps matches TRBD2 (6 bases). Trimming removed 4 bases at V and 0 bases at J, with 13 bases between. Germline V gives CDR1 SGHVS, CDR2 FQNEAQ. The CDR3 spans 16 residues. The CDR3 DNA reads TGTGCCAGCAGCTCCAGGGAGGCTAGCTCCTACAATGAGCAGTTCTTC. Translating gives CASSSREASSYNEQFF.

The rearrangement joins TRBV4-3 to TRBJ2-6; D possibly corresponds to TRBD2 (6 bases). The CDR3 is made up of 19 amino acids. Germline V CDR1 and CDR2: LGHNA, YSLEER. Trimming pared 2 bases from V and 0 bases from J, leaving 17 bases between. The CDR3 sequence is CASSQIPGLASSGANVLTF. In DNA form, the CDR3 reads TGCGCCAGCAGCCAAATACCGGGACTGGCGAGCTCTGGGGCCAACGTCCTGACTTTC.